A selection of T cell receptor beta chains follows, all from one sample in a study of OX40 agonist ivuxolimab in advanced cancers. TCRdb's copy holds only in-frame clones and misses some; the assay was immunoSEQ multiplex PCR. The table lists roughly 18,000 clones, roughly 73% of them singletons, with roughly a fifth in the top ten. Sample: CD4+ or CD8+ T cells sorted from blood, taken in a trial of the OX40 agonist ivuxolimab. These receptors came from an adult with an advanced solid tumor such as melanoma, head and neck, liver or kidney cancer. Each CDR3 is given with its conserved first and last residue. D genes are given only for firm matches. Size tells how often a clone was seen (once, few, many) or the class of an expanded clone, and some rows leave it out.

TRBJ2-7,.,.,TRBV19,TGTGCCAGTAGTAGTGGACAGTCCTACGAGCAGTACTTC,CASSSGQSYEQYF
TRBJ2-7,.,.,TRBV27,TGTGCCAGCAGTTTAGGGTCGGCCTACGAGCAGTACTTC,CASSLGSAYEQYF
TRBJ2-7,few,TRBD1,TRBV9,TGTGCCAGCAGCCCAGGGACAGGGTACGAGCAGTACTTC,CASSPGTGYEQYF
TRBJ2-1,.,TRBD2,TRBV19,TGTGCCAGTAGTTCAGGACTAGGGATGTACAATGAGCAGTTCTTC,CASSSGLGMYNEQFF
TRBJ1-4,.,.,TRBV6-5,TGTGCCAGCAGTTACTCCACGGACAGCGGGAATGAAAAACTGTTTTTT,CASSYSTDSGNEKLFF
TRBJ2-7,.,.,TRBV5-1,TGCGCCAGCAGCTTTTCCTACGAGCAGTACTTC,CASSFSYEQYF
TRBJ2-7,.,.,TRBV19,TGTGCCAGTGCCGACGGGGGCTACGAGCAGTACTTC,CASADGGYEQYF
TRBJ1-5,.,.,TRBV28,TGTGCCAGCAGCCAGGGCCACAATCAGCCCCAGCATTTT,CASSQGHNQPQHF
TRBJ2-5,.,.,TRBV4-3,TGCGCCAGCAGCCAAGATAATGCGGATACAATCCAAGAGACCCAGTACTTC,CASSQDNADTIQETQYF
TRBJ2-1,few,.,TRBV19,TGTGCCAGTAGTATGGCGGGTTACAATGAGCAGTTCTTC,CASSMAGYNEQFF
TRBJ1-2,.,.,TRBV29-1,TGCAGCGTACAGGGAGAAGCTAACTATGGCTACACCTTC,CSVQGEANYGYTF
TRBJ2-3,once,TRBD2,TRBV27,TGTGCCAGCACTGAAGCGGGAGGTGCGGCAGATACGCAGTATTTT,CASTEAGGAADTQYF
TRBJ2-7,few,.,TRBV28,TGTGCCAGCAGTTTATTACTTACTTACGAGCAGTACTTC,CASSLLLTYEQYF
TRBJ2-7,.,.,TRBV29-1,TGCAGCGTTGTCCTCACAGAGACCTACGAGCAGTACTTC,CSVVLTETYEQYF